A selection of T cell receptor beta chains follows, all from one sample in a study of shared clonotypes between healthy human individuals. The assay was immunoSEQ multiplex PCR, and TCRdb's table has in-frame clones only and misses some. Of about 2 million clones in the sample, roughly 95% are singletons; the top ten hold 0.13%. The sequenced sample consisted of naive CD4+ T cells sorted from blood. These TCRs come from a man younger than 35 in good health. Both conserved end residues are part of each CDR3. The D gene is left open where the match is weak. Clone size appears in some rows only: once, few, many, or a class for an expanded clone.

v_call: TRBV4-1
d_call: NA
clone_size: NA
j_call: TRBJ1-3
cdr3_aa: CASSQGATSGNTIYF
cdr3_nt: TGCGCCAGCAGCCAAGGTGCGACATCTGGAAACACCATATATTTT

v_call: TRBV11-2
d_call: NA
clone_size: NA
j_call: TRBJ2-4
cdr3_aa: CASSRVGTDYLAKNIQYF
cdr3_nt: TGTGCCAGCAGTAGGGTAGGGACGGACTACCTAGCCAAAAACATTCAGTACTTC

v_call: TRBV10-2
d_call: NA
clone_size: NA
j_call: TRBJ1-2
cdr3_aa: CASSDTGWDGYTF
cdr3_nt: TGCGCCAGCAGTGATACAGGGTGGGATGGCTACACCTTC

v_call: TRBV2
d_call: TRBD1
clone_size: NA
j_call: TRBJ2-2
cdr3_aa: CASSWTGPGELFF
cdr3_nt: TGTGCCAGCAGTTGGACAGGGCCCGGGGAGCTGTTTTTT

v_call: TRBV9
d_call: NA
clone_size: NA
j_call: TRBJ1-2
cdr3_aa: CASSVFIGITTYNYGYTF
cdr3_nt: TGTGCCAGCAGCGTATTTATAGGGATCACCACCTATAACTATGGCTACACCTTC

v_call: TRBV29-1
d_call: NA
clone_size: NA
j_call: TRBJ2-5
cdr3_aa: CSGFGETQYF
cdr3_nt: TGCAGCGGCTTTGGGGAGACCCAGTACTTC

v_call: TRBV7-2
d_call: NA
clone_size: NA
j_call: TRBJ2-2
cdr3_aa: CASSSERRAGELFF
cdr3_nt: TGTGCCAGCAGCTCAGAGAGAAGGGCCGGGGAGCTGTTTTTT

v_call: TRBV28
d_call: NA
clone_size: NA
j_call: TRBJ1-6
cdr3_aa: CASSPRDEGALHF
cdr3_nt: TGTGCCAGCAGTCCCCGGGACGAGGGAGCCCTCCACTTT

v_call: TRBV5-8
d_call: NA
clone_size: once
j_call: TRBJ2-2
cdr3_aa: CASSFIKGPPDTGELFF
cdr3_nt: TGTGCCAGCAGCTTCATCAAAGGACCCCCGGACACCGGGGAGCTGTTTTTT

v_call: TRBV5-4
d_call: TRBD1
clone_size: NA
j_call: TRBJ1-6
cdr3_aa: CASSGGQGYNSPLHF
cdr3_nt: TGTGCCAGCAGCGGGGGACAGGGGTATAATTCACCCCTCCACTTT

v_call: TRBV5-1
d_call: NA
clone_size: NA
j_call: TRBJ1-6
cdr3_aa: CASSLRAGTGNSPLHF
cdr3_nt: TGCGCCAGCAGCTTGAGGGCAGGGACGGGGAATTCACCCCTCCACTTT

v_call: TRBV15
d_call: NA
clone_size: NA
j_call: TRBJ2-2
cdr3_aa: CATSYRFYGELFF
cdr3_nt: TGTGCCACCAGTTACAGATTCTACGGGGAGCTGTTTTTT

v_call: TRBV5-6
d_call: NA
clone_size: NA
j_call: TRBJ2-7
cdr3_aa: CASSLVAAEQYF
cdr3_nt: TGTGCCAGCAGCTTGGTAGCGGCGGAGCAGTACTTC

v_call: TRBV5-4
d_call: NA
clone_size: NA
j_call: TRBJ1-2
cdr3_aa: CASAEPGMGYTF
cdr3_nt: TGTGCCAGCGCCGAACCAGGGATGGGCTACACCTTC

v_call: TRBV9
d_call: NA
clone_size: NA
j_call: TRBJ2-7
cdr3_aa: CASSDDSEQYF
cdr3_nt: TGTGCCAGCAGCGACGATTCCGAGCAGTACTTC

v_call: TRBV5-4
d_call: TRBD1
clone_size: NA
j_call: TRBJ1-5
cdr3_aa: CASSRTHDRGPQPQHF
cdr3_nt: TGTGCCAGCAGCCGTACCCACGACAGGGGGCCTCAGCCCCAGCATTTT

v_call: TRBV2
d_call: NA
clone_size: NA
j_call: TRBJ2-5
cdr3_aa: CASSEEVLTTKETQYF
cdr3_nt: TGTGCCAGCAGTGAAGAGGTCCTAACGACGAAGGAGACCCAGTACTTC

v_call: TRBV7-2
d_call: NA
clone_size: NA
j_call: TRBJ2-3
cdr3_aa: CASSLVVDVSTDTQYF
cdr3_nt: TGTGCCAGCAGCTTAGTGGTCGATGTCAGCACAGATACGCAGTATTTT